A selection of T cell receptor beta chains follows, all from one sample in a study of CD8+ T cells in alopecia areata. TCRdb keeps only in-frame clones here, not all; method: immunoSEQ multiplex PCR. The data contain 110,000 or so clones, roughly three fifths of them singletons. This specimen consisted of CD4+ T cells sorted from blood, obtained at week 24, from a patient treated with tofacitinib. These receptors all stem from a human donor with alopecia areata. Both conserved end residues are part of each CDR3. Each record gives: V gene, clone size, CDR3 protein. Some rows have no size entry. The others give once, few or many, or a class for an expanded clone.

>TRBV30|NA
CACSRVRQGAFF
>TRBV30|NA
CAWSRDGAGELFF
>TRBV5-1|few
CASSLAPGDYEQYF
>TRBV5-1|NA
CASSPDRAGETQYF
>TRBV11-2|NA
CASSLLSAMIAGETQYF
>TRBV7-9|NA
CASSLVGDGYTF
>TRBV2|NA
CASSEGGSQETQYF
>TRBV5-1|NA
CASSLASETNYGYTF
>TRBV7-2|NA
CASSLGGGILRETQYF
>TRBV20-1|NA
CSAPWDEKLFF
>TRBV6-1|few
CASNQRASGQETQYF
>TRBV18|NA
CASSTGTGSETQYF
>TRBV6-5|NA
CASRPGGNSYNEQFF
>TRBV30|NA
CAIFAEGTDTQYF
>TRBV27|NA
CASSRRQGYEQYF
>TRBV4-1|NA
CASSQVRAPYNEQFF
>TRBV29-1|NA
CSVAPRLNTEAFF
>TRBV15|NA
CATSAAGSGANVLTF
>TRBV19|NA
CASTGLGTEAFF
>TRBV5-1|NA
CASSEGTGGYEQYF
>TRBV14|NA
CASSHRMGANVLTF
>TRBV5-1|NA
CASTLGPLGHNEQFF
>TRBV15|once
CATSRDRGALYEQYF
>TRBV5-1|NA
CASSTGTGGNYGYTF
>TRBV30|NA
CAWSRDRAEAFF
>TRBV4-3|NA
CASSQDQGVGNEQFF
>TRBV10-3|NA
CAIPASGTSGYPNTGELFF
>TRBV7-2|few
CASSLTSGVHNEQFF